The text below deals with one T cell receptor beta chain. The method was immunoSEQ multiplex PCR; TCRdb's version includes in-frame clones alone and lacks a portion of them. The sample lists about 280,000 clones; about 87% were seen once. CDR1 is SGHRS and CDR2 is YFSETQ in the germline V gene. The CDR3 is made up of 15 amino acids. Trimming removed 9 bases from V and 2 bases from J; junction bases left unmatched: 10. This record belongs to a study of blood T cell repertoires in COVID-19. The chain couples TRBV5-1 to TRBJ2-1; 8 positions match TRBD2. Sequencing input: PBMCs or T cells enriched from blood (not recorded which). The TCR originated in a woman in her twenties or thirties with acute COVID-19. DNA of the CDR3: TGCGCCACCCGGGCTGCGGGGGGTACCTACAATGAGCAGTTCTTC. Its protein product is CATRAAGGTYNEQFF.